The clone carrying this T cell receptor (beta chain) was counted ten times or more. This entry is derived from a study of patients and donors after allogeneic stem cell transplantation. MiXCR, applied by TCRdb to the RT-PCR reads, yields one record per CDR3 protein. The sample has around 30,000 distinct CDR3 sequences; 37% are singletons. The CDR3 totals 16 residues. The germline V gene has CDR1 LNHNV and CDR2 YYDKDF (reference sequence). V shed 0 bases and J shed 5 bases, with 15 bases lying between them. The sample comprised blood, either unsorted or a sorted T cell fraction (not recorded which). The TCR sequence derives from a human donor who was either an allogeneic HSCT recipient or a stem cell or donor lymphocyte infusion donor (not recorded which). It is not recorded whose cells these are; they may come from a transplant donor. This chain links TRBV15 with TRBJ2-3; D is perhaps TRBD2 (6 bases). CDR3 residues: CATSRDFAGLGDTQYF. CDR3 DNA sequence: TGTGCCACCAGCAGAGATTTTGCGGGGTTGGGAGATACGCAGTATTTT.